This TCR beta chain emerged from a study of blood T cell repertoires in COVID-19 (dated by TCRdb to 2018 to 2020). About the investigation overall: Samples covering the acute and convalescent phases of COVID-19 were provided by collaborators in the United States, Italy and Spain. The material from the prospective study consisted of cDNA or gDNA derived from T cells, B-cell-depleted T cells, or PBMCs. Deeply sampled blood TCRbeta repertoires from subjects exposed to, actively infected with, or recovered from COVID-19 were included in the dataset. The repertoires were released in a freely available public database intended as a resource for research on the immune response to SARS-CoV-2. Samples came from the ongoing ImmuneRACE study (first 160 participants) plus 1,254 subjects from 6 global collaborators. Sample metadata almost always included a de-identified subject ID, COVID-19 status, age in years and sex. HLA class I and class II types, where available, came from metadata supplied by the sample provider rather than from assay-based typing. The paper's findings and limits, for the study overall: How much clinical and demographic metadata was included differed by source and by participant, and the metadata was provided uncurated.

Whole blood was collected in K2EDTA tubes by collaborating institutions according to the institutions' own protocols. Collaborator samples were shipped for TCRbeta analysis as frozen whole blood, isolated PBMCs, or DNA extracted from either sample type. The immunoSEQ Assay, a bias-controlled multiplex PCR, was used to amplify TCRbeta CDR3 regions from genomic DNA. Per the original workflow: Within the assay, amplification of reference gene primers was used to estimate how many nucleated cells each sample contained. To quantify the absolute abundance of each unique TCRbeta CDR3 rearrangement, sequence reads were collapsed and filtered. For each sample, productive Simpson clonality was calculated by taking the square root of Simpson's diversity index across productive rearrangements. Entries here come from immuneACCESS through TCRdb and include only in-frame sequences with V and J called. Some clones fail to appear in such tables; in the studies checked, an unresolved V gene covers under half of the shortfall, and the cause of the remainder is unknown. Clone size and V and J calls were adopted from that table, with D and trimming inferred from the DNA. The sample table shows over 250,000 clones, and under 90% are seen once. The top ten clonotypes cover roughly 2.2% of the sample.

Notes on this clone: Its antigen is currently not known. The sample holds no much larger clone one base away, and base qualities are not on file.

Sequenced: peripheral blood. The clonotype comes from a man aged 50-59 years with acute or convalescent COVID-19.

The CDR3 corresponds to CASSPPARGSGELFF. Read as DNA, the sequence is TGTGCCAGCTCACCACCGGCGCGGGGCTCCGGGGAGCTGTTTTTT. This sequence uses TRBV18 and TRBJ2-2, and the D gene may be TRBD2, 6 bases matching. The CDR3 runs 15 residues from the cysteine to the phenylalanine. This entry keeps only the CDR3 DNA: 45 bases, framed from base 1. As encoded in the germline V gene, CDR1 is KGHSH while CDR2 is LQKENI. V gives up 0 bases and J gives up 6 bases, and the segment between their germline ends measures 11 bases.